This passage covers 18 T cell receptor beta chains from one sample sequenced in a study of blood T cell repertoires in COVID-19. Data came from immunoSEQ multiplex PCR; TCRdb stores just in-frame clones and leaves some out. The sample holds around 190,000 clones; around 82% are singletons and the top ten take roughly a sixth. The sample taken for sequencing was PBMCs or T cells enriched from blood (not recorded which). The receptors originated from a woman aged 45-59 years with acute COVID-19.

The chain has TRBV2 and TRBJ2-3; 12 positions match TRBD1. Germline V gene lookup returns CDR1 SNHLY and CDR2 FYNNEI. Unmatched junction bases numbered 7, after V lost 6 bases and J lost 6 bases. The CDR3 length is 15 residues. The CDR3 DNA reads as TGTGCCAGCAGCCCCGGGACAGGGGGCATGGATACGCAGTATTTT. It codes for CASSPGTGGMDTQYF.

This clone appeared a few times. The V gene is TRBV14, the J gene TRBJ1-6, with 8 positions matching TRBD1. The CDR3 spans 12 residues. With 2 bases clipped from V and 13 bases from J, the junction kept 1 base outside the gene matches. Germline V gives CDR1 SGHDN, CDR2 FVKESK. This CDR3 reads CASSQYRGPLHF. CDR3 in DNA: TGTGCCAGCAGCCAATACAGGGGGCCCCTCCACTTT. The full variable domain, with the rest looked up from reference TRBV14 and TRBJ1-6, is EAGVTQFPSHSVIEKGQTVTLRCDPISGHDNLYWYRRVMGKEIKFLLHFVKESKQDESGMPNNRFLAERTGGTYSTLKVQPAELEDSGVYFCASSQYRGPLHFGNGTRLTVT.

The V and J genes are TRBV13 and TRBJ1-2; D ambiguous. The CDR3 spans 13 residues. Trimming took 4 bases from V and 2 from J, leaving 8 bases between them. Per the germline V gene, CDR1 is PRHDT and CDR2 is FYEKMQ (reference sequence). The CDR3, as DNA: TGTGCCAGCAGCTCGAGGGAGAACTATGGCTACACCTTC. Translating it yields CASSSRENYGYTF.

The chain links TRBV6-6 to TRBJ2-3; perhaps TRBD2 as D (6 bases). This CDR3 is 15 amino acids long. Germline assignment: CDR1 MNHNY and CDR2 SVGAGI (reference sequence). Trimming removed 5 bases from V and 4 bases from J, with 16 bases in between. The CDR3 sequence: CASSPGASGADTQYF. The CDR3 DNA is TGTGCCAGCAGTCCCGGGGCGTCGGGGGCAGATACGCAGTATTTT.

The CDR3, as DNA: TGTGCCAGCTCACCGGGGACAGACCAAAAACTGTTTTTT. Encoded protein: CASSPGTDQKLFF. J is TRBJ1-4 and V is TRBV18, with TRBD1 identical over 7 bases. The junction had 4 bases not matched to a gene; V was cut back by 3 bases and J by 9 bases. Germline V CDR1 and CDR2: KGHSH, LQKENI. The CDR3 is made up of 13 amino acids.

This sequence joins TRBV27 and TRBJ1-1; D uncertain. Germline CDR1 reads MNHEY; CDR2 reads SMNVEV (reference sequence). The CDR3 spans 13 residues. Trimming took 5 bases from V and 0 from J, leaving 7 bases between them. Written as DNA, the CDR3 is TGTGCCAGCAGTCTCAACATGAACACTGAAGCTTTCTTT. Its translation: CASSLNMNTEAFF.

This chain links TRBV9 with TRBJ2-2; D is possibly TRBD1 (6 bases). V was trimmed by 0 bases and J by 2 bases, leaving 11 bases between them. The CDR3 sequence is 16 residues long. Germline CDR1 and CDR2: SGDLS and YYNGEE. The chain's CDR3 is CASSVEEGGNTGELFF. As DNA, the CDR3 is TGTGCCAGCAGCGTAGAGGAAGGGGGAAACACCGGGGAGCTGTTTTTT. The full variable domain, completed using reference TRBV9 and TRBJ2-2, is DSGVTQTPKHLITATGQRVTLRCSPRSGDLSVYWYQQSLDQGLQFLIQYYNGEERAKGNILERFSAQQFPDLHSELNLSSLELGDSALYFCASSVEEGGNTGELFFGEGSRLTVL.

CDR3 DNA: TGCAGCGTGGCCGACAGGGGATTGTTTACGGAACATAAAAATCCTTATAATTCACCCCTCCACTTT. Translation gives CSVADRGLFTEHKNPYNSPLHF. This chain joins TRBV29-1 and TRBJ1-6; 8 bases line up with TRBD1. Looked up from germline, CDR1 is SQVTM and CDR2 is ANQGSEA. The junction had 29 bases not matched to a gene; V was cut back by 6 bases and J by 4 bases. The length of the CDR3 is 22 residues.

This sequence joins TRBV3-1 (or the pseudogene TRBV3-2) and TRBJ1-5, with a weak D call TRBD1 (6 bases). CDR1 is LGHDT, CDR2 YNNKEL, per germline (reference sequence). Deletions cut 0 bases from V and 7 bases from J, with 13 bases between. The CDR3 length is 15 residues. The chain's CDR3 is CASSQDSRQGQPQHF. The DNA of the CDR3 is TGTGCCAGCAGCCAAGACTCGCGGCAGGGGCAGCCCCAGCATTTT.

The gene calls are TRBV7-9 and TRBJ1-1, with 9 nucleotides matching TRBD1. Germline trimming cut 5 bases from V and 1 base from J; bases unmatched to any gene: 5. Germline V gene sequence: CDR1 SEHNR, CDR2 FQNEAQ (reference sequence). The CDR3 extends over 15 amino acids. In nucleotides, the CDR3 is TGTGCCAGCAGCCCGACAGGGGGTGCGAACACTGAAGCTTTCTTT. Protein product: CASSPTGGANTEAFF.

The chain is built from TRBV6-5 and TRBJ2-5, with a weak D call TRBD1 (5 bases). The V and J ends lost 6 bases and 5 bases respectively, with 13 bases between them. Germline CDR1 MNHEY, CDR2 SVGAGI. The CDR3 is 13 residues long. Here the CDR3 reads CASRGQAWETQYF. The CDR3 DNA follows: TGTGCCAGCAGGGGGCAGGCCTGGGAGACCCAGTACTTC.

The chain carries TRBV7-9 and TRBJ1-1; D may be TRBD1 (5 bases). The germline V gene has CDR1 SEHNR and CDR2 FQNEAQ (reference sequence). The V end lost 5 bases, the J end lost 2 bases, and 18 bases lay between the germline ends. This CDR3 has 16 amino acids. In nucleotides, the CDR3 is TGTGCCAGCAGCGAAGCAGCGACAGCTGGAAACACTGAAGCTTTCTTT. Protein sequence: CASSEAATAGNTEAFF.

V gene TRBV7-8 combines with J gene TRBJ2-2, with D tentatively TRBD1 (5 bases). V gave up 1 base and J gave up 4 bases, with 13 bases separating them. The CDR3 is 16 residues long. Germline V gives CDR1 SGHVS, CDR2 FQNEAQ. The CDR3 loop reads CASSLEGSGFTGELFF. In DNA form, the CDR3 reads TGTGCCAGCAGCTTAGAGGGTTCAGGGTTCACCGGGGAGCTGTTTTTT.

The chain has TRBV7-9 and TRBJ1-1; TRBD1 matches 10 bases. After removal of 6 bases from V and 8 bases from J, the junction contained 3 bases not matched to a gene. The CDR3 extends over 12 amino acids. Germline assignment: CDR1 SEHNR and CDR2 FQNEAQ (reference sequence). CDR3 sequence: CASRSDRGEAFF. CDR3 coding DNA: TGTGCCAGCAGATCGGACAGGGGGGAAGCTTTCTTT.

The CDR3 spells CASSLGRAFEQPQHF. The DNA of the CDR3 is TGCGCCAGCAGTCTCGGGAGGGCGTTCGAACAGCCCCAGCATTTT. The chain employs TRBV4-1 and TRBJ1-5, with D hard to call. Germline CDR1 reads MGHRA; CDR2 reads YSYEKL. With 6 bases removed from V and 7 bases from J, the gap between germline ends came to 19 bases. This CDR3 is 15 amino acids long.

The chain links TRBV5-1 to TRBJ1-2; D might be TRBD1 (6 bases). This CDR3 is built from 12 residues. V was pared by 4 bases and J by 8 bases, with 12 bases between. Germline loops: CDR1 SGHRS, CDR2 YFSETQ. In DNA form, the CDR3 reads TGCGCCAGCAGCATGCAGGGGAACGGCTACACCTTC. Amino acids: CASSMQGNGYTF.

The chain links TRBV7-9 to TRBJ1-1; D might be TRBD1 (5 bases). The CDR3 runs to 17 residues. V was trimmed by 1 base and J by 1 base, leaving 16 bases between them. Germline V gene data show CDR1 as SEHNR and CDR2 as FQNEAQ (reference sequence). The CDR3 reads CASSLVRGTSRNTEAFF. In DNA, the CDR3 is TGTGCCAGCAGCTTAGTACGGGGGACTTCGAGGAACACTGAAGCTTTCTTT.

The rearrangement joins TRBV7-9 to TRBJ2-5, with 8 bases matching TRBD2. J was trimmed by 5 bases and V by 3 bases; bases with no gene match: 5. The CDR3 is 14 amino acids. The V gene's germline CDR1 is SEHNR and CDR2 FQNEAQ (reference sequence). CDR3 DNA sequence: TGTGCCAGCAGCTTCGGGGGGGCGCGGGAGACCCAGTACTTC. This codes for CASSFGGARETQYF.